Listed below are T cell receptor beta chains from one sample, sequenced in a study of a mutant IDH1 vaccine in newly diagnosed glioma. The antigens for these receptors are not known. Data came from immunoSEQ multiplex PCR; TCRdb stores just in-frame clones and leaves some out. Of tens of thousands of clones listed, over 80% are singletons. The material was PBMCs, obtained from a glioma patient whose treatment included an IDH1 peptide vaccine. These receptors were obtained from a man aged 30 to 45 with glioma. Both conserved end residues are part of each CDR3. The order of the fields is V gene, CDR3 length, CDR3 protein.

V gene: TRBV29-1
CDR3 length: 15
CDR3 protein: CSATDNAGRHNEQFF

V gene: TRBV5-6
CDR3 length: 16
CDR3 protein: CASSSGQGLVPGELFF

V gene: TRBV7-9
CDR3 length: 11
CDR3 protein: CASSWDFEAFF

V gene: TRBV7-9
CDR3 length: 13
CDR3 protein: CAAGERGANVLTF

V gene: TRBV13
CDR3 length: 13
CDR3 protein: CASAGGHSYEQYF

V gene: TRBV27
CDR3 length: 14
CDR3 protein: CASSLGVSSYEQYF

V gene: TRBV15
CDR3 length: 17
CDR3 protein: CATSRGNVPLLTDTQYF

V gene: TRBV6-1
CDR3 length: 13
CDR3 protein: CASRLIRNTEAFF

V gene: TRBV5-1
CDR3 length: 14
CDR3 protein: CASSLSTSGNTIYF

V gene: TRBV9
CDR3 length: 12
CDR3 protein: CASSPRLDTQYF

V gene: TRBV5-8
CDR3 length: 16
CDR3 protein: CASSLRGTGGNYGYTF

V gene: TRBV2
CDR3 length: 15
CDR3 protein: CASSATLQGGQPQHF

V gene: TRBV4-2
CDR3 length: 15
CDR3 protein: CASSLSGDRVNEQYF

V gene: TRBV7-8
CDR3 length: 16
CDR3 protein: CASSPRPGQGPYEQYF

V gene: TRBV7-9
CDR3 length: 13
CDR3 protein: CASSLRGGDGYTF

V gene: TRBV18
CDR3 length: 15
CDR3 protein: CASSPTGDMNTEAFF

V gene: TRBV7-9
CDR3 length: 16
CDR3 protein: CASTFRRGVSGNTIYF

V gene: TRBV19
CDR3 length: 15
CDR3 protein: CASSMVHSELGEQYF

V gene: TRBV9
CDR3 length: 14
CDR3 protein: CASSGQGAPNIQYF

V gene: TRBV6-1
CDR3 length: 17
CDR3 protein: CASSEAWTSPVTSEAFF